The T cell receptor beta chain described here comes from a study of cytomegalovirus exposure and HLA in healthy donors. Turning to this clone: Its antigen is not known.

Study-level results: Upon later analysis, HLA-associated TCR beta chains proved more clonally expanded than other, equally common chains. Being productive about 90% or about 30% of the time was typical of most TCR beta V segments in an earlier analysis.

PCR primers comprised 60 Vbeta and 13 Jbeta primers. Libraries were prepared by immunoSEQ multiplex PCR; TCRdb keeps only in-frame clonotypes and omits some of them. The sample has under 150,000 clones; about 78% are singletons. The receptor was derived from a male donor in good health and CMV-seronegative. The sample was PBMCs.

This chain's CDR3 is CASSLGGLLREQYF. In DNA form, the CDR3 reads TGTGCCAGCAGCTTAGGCGGCTTACTGAGGGAGCAGTACTTC. V gene TRBV7-8 combines with J gene TRBJ2-7, with D unclear. V lost 1 base and J 7 bases, leaving 14 bases between the germline ends. The germline CDR1 and CDR2 sequences are SGHVS and FQNEAQ. The CDR3 runs 14 residues.